Following are 16 T cell receptor beta chains from one sample sequenced in a study of T cells in Graves' hyperthyroidism and ophthalmopathy. RNA transcripts provided the source from which TCR beta CDR3 regions were amplified. TCR CDR3 regions were first amplified by RT-PCR with HTBI primers. TCRdb processed the multiplex PCR reads anew with MiXCR; each CDR3 protein has one entry. The sample records about 360,000 distinct CDR3 sequences, around 13% being singletons. Sequencing was carried out using blood. The source is a woman under 30 with Graves' hyperthyroidism.

This clonotype was found many times. The chain recombines TRBV7-2 with TRBJ2-5, with D possibly matching TRBD2 (5 bases). The length of the CDR3 is 13 residues. V was pared by 2 bases and J by 5 bases, with 9 bases between. Germline assignment: CDR1 SGHTA and CDR2 FQGNSA. The CDR3 region has the DNA TGTGCCAGCAGCTTACGGGGTGACGAGACCCAGTACTTC. Translated: CASSLRGDETQYF.

This clonotype was detected ten times or more. J is TRBJ1-5 and V is TRBV7-2; D gene unclear. Germline V gives CDR1 SGHTA, CDR2 FQGNSA. This CDR3 has 15 amino acids. The V and J ends lost 0 bases and 2 bases respectively, with 8 bases between them. In DNA form, the CDR3 reads TGTGCCAGCAGCTTAGCAGGGTATGGCAATCAGCCCCAGCATTTT. The encoded protein is CASSLAGYGNQPQHF.

V is TRBV7-9 and J is TRBJ1-2; 8 positions agree with TRBD1. CDR3 size: 13 residues. The J segment lost 6 bases and the V segment lost 1 base, leaving 1 base of the junction unmatched. The V gene's germline CDR1 is SEHNR and CDR2 FQNEAQ (reference sequence). The CDR3 protein is CASSLGQGNGYTF. CDR3 DNA sequence: TGTGCCAGCAGCTTAGGACAGGGGAATGGCTACACCTTC.

This clonotype has just a few counts. The chain is built from TRBV5-1 and TRBJ1-3; weak D call: TRBD1 (5 bases). V lost 4 bases and J 4 bases, leaving 21 bases between the germline ends. CDR3 size: 17 residues. Germline CDR1 reads SGHRS; CDR2 reads YFSETQ. CDR3 amino acids: CASSGGPGIKFGNTIYF. Here the CDR3 DNA reads TGCGCCAGCAGCGGGGGACCAGGGATAAAGTTCGGAAACACCATATATTTT. Combining the CDR3 with reference TRBV5-1 and TRBJ1-3 gives the whole variable domain KAGVTQTPRYLIKTRGQQVTLSCSPISGHRSVSWYQQTPGQGLQFLFEYFSETQRNKGNFPGRFSGRQFSNSRSEMNVSTLELGDSALYLCASSGGPGIKFGNTIYFGEGSWLTVV.

This clonotype was seen many times. V gene TRBV27 combines with J gene TRBJ2-7; 14 bases line up with TRBD2. The germline gives CDR1 MNHEY, CDR2 SMNVEV (reference sequence). The CDR3 covers 15 residues. J gave up 3 bases and V 6 bases, and 4 bases lay outside the gene matches. CDR3 residues: CASSTGTSGSYEQYF. In DNA form, the CDR3 reads TGTGCCAGCAGCACCGGGACTAGCGGGAGCTACGAGCAGTACTTC.

The chain's CDR3 is CASTIHRGGADPGSTDTQYF. In DNA form, the CDR3 reads TGTGCCAGCACGATACATCGGGGGGGGGCCGACCCTGGTAGCACAGATACGCAGTATTTT. The chain couples TRBV28 to TRBJ2-3; 8 nucleotides agree with TRBD2. The CDR3 sequence is 20 residues long. From germline, CDR1 is MDHEN and CDR2 SYDVKM. Losses at the gene ends were 7 bases for V and 0 bases for J; bases not matched to a gene: 21.

This clonotype was detected ten times or more. This rearrangement joins TRBV12-3 or TRBV12-4 to TRBJ1-6, with 7 bases lining up with TRBD1. This CDR3 region has 14 residues. Losses at the gene ends were 1 base for V and 8 bases for J; bases not matched to a gene: 2. CDR3 loop: CASSLDRGHSPLHF. The CDR3 DNA follows: TGTGCCAGCAGTTTAGACAGGGGACATTCACCCCTCCACTTT.

The V gene is TRBV18, the J gene TRBJ2-3; D uncertain. Trimming left V 6 bases short and J 4 bases short, with 8 bases between. Germline V gene lookup returns CDR1 KGHSH and CDR2 LQKENI. This CDR3 is built from 12 residues. The CDR3 nucleotides read TGTGCCAGCTCCGACGTTCCAGATACGCAGTATTTT. Translated, it gives CASSDVPDTQYF.

The table lists this clonotype with many counts. CDR3 protein: CASTLSTRTLYTGELFF. For the CDR3, the DNA is TGTGCCAGCACCCTATCGACCCGCACCCTTTATACCGGGGAGCTGTTTTTT. V usage is TRBV27 and J usage is TRBJ2-2; no definite D call. CDR1 and CDR2 (germline): MNHEY, SMNVEV (reference sequence). V dropped 7 bases and J dropped 5 bases, with 23 bases sitting between them. The length of the CDR3 is 17 residues.

This clonotype has a handful of counts. The rearrangement uses TRBV30 and TRBJ2-5, with 10 positions matching TRBD2. The CDR3 spans 13 residues. Germline V gene sequence: CDR1 GTSNPN, CDR2 SVGIG (reference sequence). With V trimmed by 7 bases and J by 0 bases, 2 bases remained unmatched. CDR3 DNA: TGTGCCTCTAGCGGGAGCAACCAAGAGACCCAGTACTTC. This translates into CASSGSNQETQYF.

This clonotype was seen at least ten times. V gene TRBV15 combines with J gene TRBJ2-1; D tentatively fits TRBD1 or TRBD2 (6 bases each). The CDR3 is 15 amino acids. Germline V CDR1 and CDR2: LNHNV, YYDKDF (reference sequence). V shed 0 bases and J shed 4 bases, with 10 bases lying between them. In DNA, the CDR3 is TGTGCCACCAGCAGAGATCGGGGGCGATACAATGAGCAGTTCTTC. It encodes CATSRDRGRYNEQFF.

In DNA form, the CDR3 reads TGTGCCACGGCGCGGGGATCCTACACCGGGGAGCTGTTTTTT. Its protein is CATARGSYTGELFF. The gene calls are TRBV6-1 and TRBJ2-2; TRBD2 is a possible D gene (6 bases). The germline V and J ends were trimmed by 10 bases and 3 bases, with 15 bases remaining between them. The germline V gene has CDR1 MNHNS and CDR2 SASEGT. There are 14 residues in the CDR3.

This sequence joins TRBV4-3 and TRBJ2-5, with 8 bases aligning to TRBD2. The J segment lost 5 bases and the V segment lost 1 base, leaving 15 bases of the junction unmatched. The length of the CDR3 is 18 residues. The germline gives CDR1 LGHNA, CDR2 YSLEER. The CDR3 DNA reads as TGCGCCAGCAGCCAAGGGGACGTAGCGGGACGCGGATATGAGACCCAGTACTTC. Protein product: CASSQGDVAGRGYETQYF.

This clonotype was counted at least ten times. V is TRBV28 and J is TRBJ1-2; D call uncertain. Per the germline V gene, CDR1 is MDHEN and CDR2 is SYDVKM. The CDR3 loop spans 11 amino acids. V was shortened by 2 bases and J by 4 bases, with 2 bases between the two germline ends. The CDR3 protein is CASSLAYGYTF. CDR3 sequence (DNA): TGTGCCAGCAGTTTAGCCTATGGCTACACCTTC.

There are a few counts of this clonotype. The V call is TRBV4-3, the J call TRBJ2-1; TRBD2 aligns across 9 bases. Germline values: CDR1 LGHNA, CDR2 YSLEER. V shed 4 bases and J 2 bases; nucleotides not matched to a gene: 12. This CDR3 is built from 18 residues. The DNA for the CDR3 is TGCGCCAGCAGCCTCGAGGAGGAGCGGGAGGTCGCCTACAATGAGCAGTTCTTC. Translating it yields CASSLEEEREVAYNEQFF.

This clonotype occurred many times. This sequence joins TRBV4-1 and TRBJ2-5, with D maybe TRBD2 (5 bases). Germline V gene lookup returns CDR1 MGHRA and CDR2 YSYEKL. V shed 0 bases and J shed 0 bases, with 8 bases lying between them. The CDR3 runs 15 residues. The chain's CDR3 is CASSQDERYQETQYF. CDR3 DNA: TGCGCCAGCAGCCAAGATGAGCGGTACCAAGAGACCCAGTACTTC.